Presented here are 26 T cell receptor beta chains from one specimen sequenced in a study of cytomegalovirus exposure and HLA in healthy donors (dated 2017 in TCRdb). Library preparation employed the immunoSEQ multiplex PCR assay. For the multiplex PCR, a mixture combining 60 forward primers for TCR Vbeta segments and 13 reverse primers for TCR Jbeta segments was used. TCRdb holds this immuneACCESS table with in-frame rearrangements only. Some clones are missing; in checked studies, unresolved V genes explain under half, and the rest has no known cause. For this sample the table gives around 150,000 clones, of which roughly 70% were detected only once. The top ten clones comprise approximately 7.1% of the sample. Material for sequencing was PBMCs. Source of these receptors: a man aged 40-49 years in good health and CMV-seropositive.

This rearrangement joins TRBV9 to TRBJ2-2; D is undetermined. The ends were cut back, 0 bases at V and 10 bases at J, with 16 bases in the middle. This CDR3 is built from 15 residues. Germline lookup yields CDR1 SGDLS and CDR2 YYNGEE. The DNA for the CDR3 is TGTGCCAGCAGCGTAGCTGGCGGTGCTGCCGCGGAGCTGTTTTTT. Translated, it gives CASSVAGGAAAELFF.

The CDR3 region has the DNA TGTGCCAGCAGCTTAGAGGGGTCCAATCAGCCCCAGCATTTT. Encoded protein: CASSLEGSNQPQHF. The chain employs TRBV7-8 and TRBJ1-5, with a possible D match to TRBD1 (5 bases). The germline CDR1 and CDR2 sequences are SGHVS and FQNEAQ. CDR3 size: 14 residues. V lost 1 base and J 3 bases, leaving 7 bases between the germline ends.

This chain links TRBV18 with TRBJ2-7, with D perhaps matching TRBD2 (5 bases). V dropped 6 bases and J dropped 2 bases, with 17 bases sitting between them. Looked up from germline, CDR1 is KGHSH and CDR2 is LQKENI. The CDR3 has 15 residues. The CDR3 is CASSPELTGTYEQYF. CDR3 bases: TGTGCCAGCTCGCCGGAATTGACCGGGACCTACGAGCAGTACTTC.

The gene calls are TRBV30 and TRBJ2-7; 11 bases match TRBD1. The CDR3 is made up of 13 amino acids. The ends lost 3 bases at V and 6 bases at J; junction bases unmatched: 4. The germline gives CDR1 GTSNPN, CDR2 SVGIG (reference sequence). This chain's CDR3 is CAWRPGTGGEQYF. The CDR3 DNA is TGTGCCTGGAGACCCGGGACAGGGGGCGAGCAGTACTTC.

This clone has only one observation. CDR3 DNA: TGTGCCAGCAGCCAAGATAGGGGCGGGGAGCTGTTTTTT. Amino acids: CASSQDRGGELFF. The rearrangement joins TRBV4-2 to TRBJ2-2; the D gene is possibly TRBD1 (5 bases). Trimming cost V 0 bases and J 7 bases, with 6 bases left between them. Germline V gene sequence: CDR1 LGHNA, CDR2 YNFKEQ. The CDR3 has 13 amino acids.

The V gene is TRBV7-9, the J gene TRBJ1-1; a weak D match, TRBD1 (6 bases). Germline loops: CDR1 SEHNR, CDR2 FQNEAQ (reference sequence). Trimming removed 1 base at V and 7 bases at J, with 10 bases between. The CDR3 is 13 residues long. CDR3 nucleotide sequence: TGTGCCAGCAGCTTAGGACAGGCAGGTGAAGCTTTCTTT. This gives the protein CASSLGQAGEAFF.

This chain's CDR3 is CATSRDSGQPQHF. The CDR3 DNA reads as TGTGCCACCAGCAGAGATTCGGGGCAGCCCCAGCATTTT. The rearrangement uses TRBV15 and TRBJ1-5, with D unclear. The germline V gene has CDR1 LNHNV and CDR2 YYDKDF (reference sequence). Trimming shortened V by 0 bases and J by 7 bases, and 7 bases separated the two germline ends. The CDR3 totals 13 residues.

This rearrangement joins TRBV18 to TRBJ1-1; D is perhaps TRBD1 (6 bases). V shed 4 bases and J shed 1 base, with 19 bases lying between them. The CDR3 length is 17 residues. In germline, CDR1 is KGHSH, CDR2 LQKENI. For the CDR3, the DNA is TGTGCCAGCTCACGAGGGACATCAGGCCCTGCGAACACTGAAGCTTTCTTT. The encoded protein is CASSRGTSGPANTEAFF.

This clone was found once. The chain recombines TRBV11-2 with TRBJ2-2, with 12 bases fitting TRBD2. The CDR3 consists of 17 residues. J gave up 2 bases and V 5 bases, and 6 bases lay outside the gene matches. The germline V gene encodes CDR1 SGHAT and CDR2 FQNNGV. The CDR3 DNA follows: TGTGCCAGCAGCCCCGGGACTAGCGGGCAAAACACCGGGGAGCTGTTTTTT. It is translated as CASSPGTSGQNTGELFF.

This chain connects TRBV7-9 to TRBJ1-2; 10 positions agree with TRBD1. The CDR3 loop spans 16 amino acids. Germline CDR1 SEHNR, CDR2 FQNEAQ (reference sequence). Losses at the gene ends were 5 bases for V and 4 bases for J; bases not matched to a gene: 10. The CDR3 DNA reads TGTGCCAGCAGCCCCCGGGACAGGGGACTTCGCTATGGCTACACCTTC. Encoded protein: CASSPRDRGLRYGYTF.

The V and J genes are TRBV30 and TRBJ2-3, with TRBD1 matching 7 bases. CDR1 is GTSNPN and CDR2 is SVGIG in the germline V gene (reference sequence). The V gene end was trimmed by 2 bases and the J gene end by 3 bases; junction bases not matched to a gene: 8. The CDR3 consists of 15 residues. The CDR3 region is CAWSKTGRWTDTQYF. The CDR3 nucleotides read TGTGCCTGGAGTAAGACAGGGAGATGGACAGATACGCAGTATTTT.

This chain connects TRBV27 to TRBJ1-1; D ambiguous. CDR1 is MNHEY and CDR2 is SMNVEV in the germline V gene (reference sequence). The V gene lost 2 bases and the J gene lost 10 bases, with 14 bases spanning the gap. CDR3 size: 13 residues. CDR3 nucleotide sequence: TGTGCCAGCAGTTTAGGAGGATGGGCCGGAGCTTTCTTT. It encodes CASSLGGWAGAFF.

CDR3 protein: CASSQDRGFTDTQYF. The CDR3 region has the DNA TGCGCCAGCAGCCAAGATAGAGGGTTCACAGATACGCAGTATTTT. This chain joins TRBV4-1 and TRBJ2-3, with D maybe TRBD2 (5 bases). Germline lookup yields CDR1 MGHRA and CDR2 YSYEKL. The CDR3 sequence is 15 residues long. Trimming cost V 0 bases and J 2 bases, with 9 bases left between them.

The V and J genes are TRBV6-7 and TRBJ2-3; TRBD1 might be the D (6 bases). TRBV6-7 is classed as an ORF, of uncertain function. V was shortened by 5 bases and J by 3 bases, with 18 bases between the two germline ends. The CDR3 extends over 16 amino acids. The CDR3 here is CASSTYRARRTDTQYF. The CDR3 bases are TGTGCCAGCAGTACCTACAGGGCCAGGAGAACAGATACGCAGTATTTT.

This clone is a singleton in its sample. V and J are TRBV7-6 and TRBJ1-2, with 8 positions matching TRBD1. CDR3 length equals 18 residues. Trimming took 1 base from V and 1 from J; bases not matched to a gene: 11. CDR1 and CDR2 (germline): SGHVS, FNYEAQ. CDR3 coding DNA: TGTGCCAGCAGCTTAGGGGCCCAGGGGGCCAGAATTAACTATGGCTACACCTTC. Translated, it gives CASSLGAQGARINYGYTF. The complete variable domain, with remaining parts taken from reference TRBV7-6 and TRBJ1-2, reads GAGVSQSPRYKVTKRGQDVALRCDPISGHVSLYWYRQALGQGPEFLTYFNYEAQQDKSGLPNDRFSAERPEGSISTLTIQRTEQRDSAMYRCASSLGAQGARINYGYTFGSGTRLTVV.

The chain employs TRBV5-6 and TRBJ2-3; 7 positions match TRBD2. The V gene's germline CDR1 is SGHDT and CDR2 YYEEEE. Trimming took 3 bases from V and 4 from J; bases not matched to a gene: 8. CDR3 length: 15 residues. The CDR3 loop reads CASSSPAGNADTQYF. DNA of the CDR3: TGTGCCAGCAGCTCCCCAGCGGGGAATGCAGATACGCAGTATTTT.

The V gene is TRBV4-1, the J gene TRBJ1-5; possibly TRBD1 for D (5 bases). CDR1 and CDR2 (germline): MGHRA, YSYEKL. Trimming pared 6 bases from V and 0 bases from J, leaving 15 bases between. The CDR3 has 16 amino acids. The CDR3 bases are TGCGCCAGCAGTCAGGGTGGGGATTATAGCAATCAGCCCCAGCATTTT. It translates to CASSQGGDYSNQPQHF.

The chain uses TRBV5-1 and TRBJ2-7; D is unresolved. Trimming shortened V by 0 bases and J by 0 bases, and 7 bases separated the two germline ends. The CDR3 loop spans 14 amino acids. In germline, CDR1 is SGHRS, CDR2 YFSETQ. As DNA, the CDR3 is TGCGCCAGCAGCTTGGGAAGGAGCTCCTACGAGCAGTACTTC. Translated: CASSLGRSSYEQYF. Together with reference TRBV5-1 and TRBJ2-7, the CDR3 gives the full variable domain: KAGVTQTPRYLIKTRGQQVTLSCSPISGHRSVSWYQQTPGQGLQFLFEYFSETQRNKGNFPGRFSGRQFSNSRSEMNVSTLELGDSALYLCASSLGRSSYEQYFGPGTRLTVT.

The chain is built from TRBV5-6 and TRBJ1-2; a possible D gene is TRBD1 (5 bases). Germline V gives CDR1 SGHDT, CDR2 YYEEEE. Between the trimmed V and J ends, which lost 4 bases and 0 bases, there was a span of 13 bases. The CDR3 loop spans 15 amino acids. The CDR3 region is CASSPGHLANYGYTF. The DNA for the CDR3 is TGTGCCAGCAGCCCTGGACACTTAGCTAACTATGGCTACACCTTC.

The rearrangement links TRBV7-2 to TRBJ2-7; TRBD1 matches at 9 bases. The ends lost 1 base at V and 4 bases at J; junction bases unmatched: 8. The CDR3 has 16 residues. Looked up from germline, CDR1 is SGHTA and CDR2 is FQGNSA. CDR3 sequence (DNA): TGTGCCAGCAGCTTAGTAGGGACAGGGAAACTATACGAGCAGTACTTC. It is translated as CASSLVGTGKLYEQYF.

As concerns this clone: Germline and junction disagree at one end, which may indicate a read error. The rearrangement uses TRBV7-9 and TRBJ2-7, with TRBD1 identical over 8 bases. In germline, CDR1 is SEHNR, CDR2 FQNEAQ (reference sequence). The CDR3 loop spans 13 amino acids. The CDR3 region has the DNA TGTTCCAGCAGCCGGACAGGGATCCACGAGCAGTACTTC. Translated: CSSSRTGIHEQYF.

J is TRBJ2-7 and V is TRBV5-1, with TRBD1 matching 7 bases. CDR1 is SGHRS, CDR2 YFSETQ, per germline. The trim removed 1 base at V and 3 bases at J, leaving 4 bases unmatched. This CDR3 has 14 residues. CDR3 DNA sequence: TGCGCCAGCAGCTTGCTGGACAGGAGCTACGAGCAGTACTTC. Translated, it gives CASSLLDRSYEQYF.

The sample holds one count of this clone. The genes are TRBV6-1 and TRBJ2-5; no firm D call. Looked up from germline, CDR1 is MNHNS and CDR2 is SASEGT. Deletions cut 8 bases from V and 3 bases from J, with 4 bases between. The length of the CDR3 is 10 residues. This CDR3 is CASSEETQYF. For the CDR3, the DNA is TGTGCCAGCTCCGAAGAGACCCAGTACTTC.

The sample holds a few counts of this clone. The rearrangement links TRBV7-9 to TRBJ1-1; 7 nucleotides line up with TRBD1. This CDR3 has 13 amino acids. V shed 5 bases, J shed 7 bases, and the junction held 7 bases outside the gene matches. Per germline, CDR1 SEHNR and CDR2 FQNEAQ (reference sequence). This CDR3 reads CASSPGGKGEAFF. As DNA, the CDR3 is TGTGCCAGCAGCCCAGGGGGGAAGGGTGAAGCTTTCTTT. The full variable domain, completed using reference TRBV7-9 and TRBJ1-1, is DTGVSQNPRHKITKRGQNVTFRCDPISEHNRLYWYRQTLGQGPEFLTYFQNEAQLEKSRLLSDRFSAERPKGSFSTLEIQRTEQGDSAMYLCASSPGGKGEAFFGQGTRLTVV.

The rearrangement links TRBV4-2 to TRBJ2-3; no clear D gene. V lost 8 bases and J lost 4, with 19 bases in between. This CDR3 contains 15 residues. In germline, CDR1 is LGHNA, CDR2 YNFKEQ. CDR3 nucleotides: TGTGCCAGCGTTGCGTCCCACGGTGGTGCAGATACGCAGTATTTT. Translated, it gives CASVASHGGADTQYF.

J is TRBJ1-1 and V is TRBV6-6, with TRBD1 matching 10 bases. J gave up 1 base and V 5 bases, and 7 bases lay outside the gene matches. Germline CDR1 is MNHNY and CDR2 is SVGAGI (reference sequence). This CDR3 has 16 residues. DNA for the CDR3: TGTGCCAGCAGTCCCCGGGACAGGGGTGGGAACACTGAAGCTTTCTTT. Residues: CASSPRDRGGNTEAFF.